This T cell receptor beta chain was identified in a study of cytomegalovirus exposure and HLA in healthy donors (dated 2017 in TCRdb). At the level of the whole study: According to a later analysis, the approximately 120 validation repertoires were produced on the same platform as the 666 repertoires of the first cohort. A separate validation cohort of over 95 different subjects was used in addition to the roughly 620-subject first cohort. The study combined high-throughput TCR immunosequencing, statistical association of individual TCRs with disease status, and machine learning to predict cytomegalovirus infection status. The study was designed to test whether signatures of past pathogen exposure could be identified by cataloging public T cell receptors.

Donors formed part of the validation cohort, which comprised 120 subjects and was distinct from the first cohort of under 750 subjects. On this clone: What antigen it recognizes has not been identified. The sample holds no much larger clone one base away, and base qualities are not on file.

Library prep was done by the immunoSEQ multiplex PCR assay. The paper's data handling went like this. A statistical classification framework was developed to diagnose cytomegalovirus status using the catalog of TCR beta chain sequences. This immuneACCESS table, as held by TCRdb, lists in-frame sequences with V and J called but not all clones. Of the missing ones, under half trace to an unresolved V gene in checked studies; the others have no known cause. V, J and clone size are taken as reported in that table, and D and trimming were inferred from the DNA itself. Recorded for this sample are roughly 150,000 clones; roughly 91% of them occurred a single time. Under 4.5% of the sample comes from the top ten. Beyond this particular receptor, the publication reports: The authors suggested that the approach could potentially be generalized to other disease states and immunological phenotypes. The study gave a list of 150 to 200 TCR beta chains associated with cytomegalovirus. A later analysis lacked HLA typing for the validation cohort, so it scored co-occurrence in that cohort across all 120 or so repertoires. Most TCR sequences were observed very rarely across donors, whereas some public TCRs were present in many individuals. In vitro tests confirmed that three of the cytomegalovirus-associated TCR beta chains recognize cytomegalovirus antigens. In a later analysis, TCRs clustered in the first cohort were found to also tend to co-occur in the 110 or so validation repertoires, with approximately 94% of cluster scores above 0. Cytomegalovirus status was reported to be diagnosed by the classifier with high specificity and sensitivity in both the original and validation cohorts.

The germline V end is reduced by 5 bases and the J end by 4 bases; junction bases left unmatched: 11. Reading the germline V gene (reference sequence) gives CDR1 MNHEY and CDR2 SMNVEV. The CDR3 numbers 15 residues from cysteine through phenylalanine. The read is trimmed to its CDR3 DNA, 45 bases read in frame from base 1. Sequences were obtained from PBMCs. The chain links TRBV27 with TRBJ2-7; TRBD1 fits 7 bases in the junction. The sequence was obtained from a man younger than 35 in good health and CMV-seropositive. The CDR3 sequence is CASSLGQVGFYEQYF. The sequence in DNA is TGTGCCAGCAGTCTCGGACAGGTCGGGTTTTACGAGCAGTACTTC.